The T cell receptor (beta chain) described here comes from a study of control samples from healthy donors and cancer patients. Germline loops: CDR1 SGHRS, CDR2 YFSETQ. CDR3 length: 13 residues. Trimming left V 0 bases short and J 5 bases short, with 6 bases between. Here immunoSEQ multiplex PCR was the method, and the copy in TCRdb shows in-frame clones only, minus some. Among some 130,000 clones listed, 92% were seen once. The sequencing sample was made of blood. This clonotype was sampled from a woman aged 45-60 years in good health. V is TRBV5-1 and J is TRBJ2-1; D remains ambiguous. The CDR3 sequence is CASSLAPNNEQFF. The DNA for the CDR3 is TGCGCCAGCAGCTTGGCCCCGAACAATGAGCAGTTCTTC.